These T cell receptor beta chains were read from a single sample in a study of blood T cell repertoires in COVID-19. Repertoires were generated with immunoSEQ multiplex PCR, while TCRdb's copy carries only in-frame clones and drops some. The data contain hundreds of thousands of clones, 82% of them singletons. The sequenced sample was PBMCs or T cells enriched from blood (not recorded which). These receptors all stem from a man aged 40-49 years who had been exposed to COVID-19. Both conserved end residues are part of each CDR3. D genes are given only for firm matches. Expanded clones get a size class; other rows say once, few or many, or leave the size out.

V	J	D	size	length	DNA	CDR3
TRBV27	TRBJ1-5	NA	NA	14	TGTGCCAGCAGTTCTGGGTTCGGGGATCAGCCCCAGCATTTT	CASSSGFGDQPQHF
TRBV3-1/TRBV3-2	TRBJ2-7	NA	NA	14	TGTGCCAGCAGCCAAGGCCCTCTTAAGGGGGAGCAGTACTTC	CASSQGPLKGEQYF
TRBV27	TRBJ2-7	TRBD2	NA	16	TGTGCCAGCAGTTTAGGGTCCGCGGGAGGGCCTGACGAGCAGTACTTC	CASSLGSAGGPDEQYF
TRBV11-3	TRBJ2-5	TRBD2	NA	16	TGTGCCAGCAGCTTCGACACTAGCGCCCAGAGGGAGACCCAGTACTTC	CASSFDTSAQRETQYF
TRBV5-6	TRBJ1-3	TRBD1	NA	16	TGTGCCAGCAGCTATTGGGGGACAGGGATTGGAAACACCATATATTTT	CASSYWGTGIGNTIYF
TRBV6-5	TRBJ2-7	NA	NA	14	TGTGCCAGCAGTTACCCAGGACTTAACGGGAAGCAGTACTTC	CASSYPGLNGKQYF
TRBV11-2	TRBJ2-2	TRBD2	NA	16	TGTGCCAGCAGCCAGACTAGCGGGAGTTGGGCCGGGGAGCTGTTTTTT	CASSQTSGSWAGELFF
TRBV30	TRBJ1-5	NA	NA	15	TGTGCCTGGAGGAAAAGAGGGTTAGAGAATCAGCCCCAGCATTTT	CAWRKRGLENQPQHF
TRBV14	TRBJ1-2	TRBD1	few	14	TGTGCCAGTAACCCCGGGACAGGTTTTGATGGCTACACCTTC	CASNPGTGFDGYTF
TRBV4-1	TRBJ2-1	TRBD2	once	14	TGCGCCAGCAGCACCCCGGGACTAGCGGCTGAGCAGTTCTTC	CASSTPGLAAEQFF
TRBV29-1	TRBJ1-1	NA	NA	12	TGCAGCGCGCGTCGAGCGAACACTGAAGCTTTCTTT	CSARRANTEAFF
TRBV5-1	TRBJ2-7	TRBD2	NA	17	TGCGCCAGCAGCGCACAGGGGGCGCGGCTAGCGGGAGGCGAGCAGTACTTC	CASSAQGARLAGGEQYF
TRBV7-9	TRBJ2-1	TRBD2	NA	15	TGTGCCAGCAGCAGGCTAGCGGGCAACATAAATGAGCAGTTCTTC	CASSRLAGNINEQFF
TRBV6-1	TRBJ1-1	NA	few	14	TGTGCCAGCAGTGATTGGCAGTTGAACACTGAAGCTTTCTTT	CASSDWQLNTEAFF
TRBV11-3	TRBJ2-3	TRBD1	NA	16	TGTGCCAGCAGCTTAGGACAGGGGGCAAGCACAGATACGCAGTATTTT	CASSLGQGASTDTQYF
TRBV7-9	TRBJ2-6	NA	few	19	TGTGCCAGCAGCCCCCTAACCGGGACAAGGTCCTCTGGGGCCAACGTCCTGACTTTC	CASSPLTGTRSSGANVLTF
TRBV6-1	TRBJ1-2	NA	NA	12	TGTGCCAGCAGACTTTCTAACTATGGCTACACCTTC	CASRLSNYGYTF
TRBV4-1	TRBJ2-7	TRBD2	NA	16	TGCGCCAGCAGCCAAAGACTAGCGGGGGATGTAGGTGAGCAGTACTTC	CASSQRLAGDVGEQYF
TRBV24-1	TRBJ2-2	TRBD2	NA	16	TGTGCCACCCAACAACGGACTAGCGGGAACACCGGGGAGCTGTTTTTT	CATQQRTSGNTGELFF
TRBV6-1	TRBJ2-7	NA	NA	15	TGTGCCAGCAGTGAAGAGGGGGGGCAAGCCTACGAGCAGTACTTC	CASSEEGGQAYEQYF
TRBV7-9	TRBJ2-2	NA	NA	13	TGTGCCAGCGGCGGGGCGAACACCGGGGAGCTGTTTTTT	CASGGANTGELFF
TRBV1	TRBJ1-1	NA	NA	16	TGCACCAGCAGCCAAGCATTTTTATCGCGGAACACTGAAGCTTTCTTT	CTSSQAFLSRNTEAFF
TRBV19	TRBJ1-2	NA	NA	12	TGTGCCAGTAGCAATGTGGGGGCTGGCTACACCTTC	CASSNVGAGYTF
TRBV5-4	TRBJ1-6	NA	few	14	TGTGCCAGCAGCAAACAGGAAATACTGTCACCCCTCCACTTT	CASSKQEILSPLHF
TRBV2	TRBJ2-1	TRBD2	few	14	TGTGCCGAAATAGCGGGAGAGCGCTACAATGAGCAGTTCTTC	CAEIAGERYNEQFF
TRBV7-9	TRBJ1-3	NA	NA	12	TGTGCCACGAGAGGCTCTGGAAACACCATATATTTT	CATRGSGNTIYF
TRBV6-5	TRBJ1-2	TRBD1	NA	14	TGTGCCAGCAGTACCGGGGGACAGGGGAAGGGCTACACCTTC	CASSTGGQGKGYTF
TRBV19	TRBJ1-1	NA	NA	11	TGTGCCAGTAGTTTTCGGGAGGGGGCTTTCTTT	CASSFREGAFF